These 27 T cell receptor beta chains originate from one sample sequenced in a study of post-analysis software for immune sequencing data. Unique molecular identifiers tagged the TCR beta cDNA libraries. TCRdb reanalysed the PCR reads using MiXCR and keeps one entry per CDR3 protein. The data hold around 400,000 distinct CDR3 sequences, with around a third observed a single time. Their antigen targets remain unknown. General study findings and limits: The five TRBV segments detected at higher frequency in patients than in controls included TRBV5-6, TRBV5-1 and TRBV20-1.

The specimen sequenced was blood. These receptors were taken from a girl aged 10-17 years with multiple sclerosis.

This clonotype was found many times. V and J are TRBV7-6 and TRBJ2-7; TRBD1 matches at 8 bases. Germline V CDR1 and CDR2: SGHVS, FNYEAQ. With V trimmed by 6 bases and J by 0 bases, 4 bases remained unmatched. The CDR3 contains 14 residues. The CDR3 here is CASSSGQGSYEQYF. The CDR3 region has the DNA TGTGCCAGCAGTTCCGGACAGGGCTCCTACGAGCAGTACTTC.

This clonotype has a handful of counts. A much more abundant neighbour one base away suggests this may be a read error. V and J are TRBV5-1 and TRBJ1-1; 10 bases are shared with TRBD1. CDR1 SGHRS and CDR2 YFSETQ come from the germline V gene. The CDR3 loop spans 12 amino acids. V shed 7 bases, J shed 4 bases, and the junction held 1 base outside the gene matches. CDR3 residues: CASGTGATEAFF. The CDR3 nucleotides read TGCGCCAGCGGGACAGGGGCCACTGAAGCTTTCTTT.

The chain joins TRBV4-2 to TRBJ2-6, with 8 bases fitting TRBD1. The V and J ends lost 0 bases and 0 bases, in that order; junction bases with no gene match: 7. This CDR3 spans 19 amino acids. From germline, CDR1 is LGHNA and CDR2 YNFKEQ. The CDR3 here is CASSQDPQGALSGANVLTF. The CDR3, as DNA: TGTGCCAGCAGCCAAGATCCCCAGGGGGCACTCTCTGGGGCCAACGTCCTGACTTTC.

J is TRBJ2-3 and V is TRBV5-1; D may be TRBD2 (5 bases). V shed 8 bases and J shed 2 bases, with 12 bases lying between them. Germline V lookup: CDR1 SGHRS, CDR2 YFSETQ. CDR3 length: 13 amino acids. The CDR3 is CASSREITDTQYF. The CDR3 coding sequence is TGCGCCAGTAGCCGGGAAATCACAGATACGCAGTATTTT. The full variable domain, in which reference TRBV5-1 and TRBJ2-3 provide the parts outside the CDR3, is KAGVTQTPRYLIKTRGQQVTLSCSPISGHRSVSWYQQTPGQGLQFLFEYFSETQRNKGNFPGRFSGRQFSNSRSEMNVSTLELGDSALYLCASSREITDTQYFGPGTRLTVL.

This rearrangement joins TRBV4-2 to TRBJ2-3; the match to TRBD2 covers 9 bases. This CDR3 has 16 amino acids. V gave up 0 bases and J gave up 6 bases; unmatched junction bases: 7. Germline V CDR1 and CDR2: LGHNA, YNFKEQ. CDR3 protein: CASSQDWGTSYDTQYF. The CDR3 nucleotides read TGTGCCAGCAGCCAAGATTGGGGGACTAGCTATGATACGCAGTATTTT.

In this sample, this clonotype turned up a few times. The chain carries TRBV5-1 and TRBJ1-2, with D tentatively TRBD1 (5 bases). The V gene lost 5 bases and the J gene lost 0 bases, with 8 bases spanning the gap. CDR3 size: 13 residues. CDR1 is SGHRS and CDR2 is YFSETQ in the germline V gene. The CDR3 protein is CASRVTANYGYTF. The CDR3 DNA sequence: TGCGCCAGCAGAGTGACAGCTAACTATGGCTACACCTTC.

This clonotype was detected only once. The rearrangement uses TRBV25-1 and TRBJ1-2; the D gene is possibly TRBD1 (6 bases). The CDR3 loop spans 11 amino acids. V shed 11 bases and J shed 6 bases, with 13 bases lying between them. Looked up from germline, CDR1 is MGHDK and CDR2 is SYGVNS. CDR3 residues: CAWGRGNGYTF. DNA for the CDR3: TGTGCCTGGGGCAGGGGAAATGGCTACACCTTC.

The chain has TRBV4-2 and TRBJ2-3, with D possibly matching TRBD2 (6 bases). Trimming took 5 bases from V and 0 from J, leaving 9 bases between them. The CDR3 consists of 14 residues. Germline V gene data show CDR1 as LGHNA and CDR2 as YNFKEQ. The CDR3, as DNA: TGTGCCAGCAGCGGGGGACTGAGCACAGATACGCAGTATTTT. It encodes CASSGGLSTDTQYF.

The J gene is TRBJ1-1, the V gene TRBV20-1; D perhaps matches TRBD1 (5 bases). The CDR3 is made up of 15 amino acids. In germline, CDR1 is DFQATT, CDR2 SNEGSKA (reference sequence). With 5 bases removed from V and 3 bases from J, the gap between germline ends came to 19 bases. The CDR3 loop reads CSAPRWQTRDTEAFF. The CDR3 nucleotides read TGCAGTGCTCCGAGGTGGCAGACCAGGGACACTGAAGCTTTCTTT.

The rearrangement links TRBV12-3 or TRBV12-4 to TRBJ2-1; the D gene is possibly TRBD2 (5 bases). Trimming removed 5 bases at V and 4 bases at J, with 15 bases between. This CDR3 is 15 amino acids long. CDR3 sequence (DNA): TGTGCCAGCAGTCCTAGACGGGGAAAATACAATGAGCAGTTCTTC. It is translated as CASSPRRGKYNEQFF.

This clonotype was seen only a few times. V and J are TRBV9 and TRBJ2-1; TRBD2 matches 12 bases. The CDR3 has 15 amino acids. Looked up from germline, CDR1 is SGDLS and CDR2 is YYNGEE. V lost 4 bases to trimming and J lost 7 bases; unmatched junction nucleotides: 6. The CDR3 bases are TGTGCCAGCAGCACCGGACTAGCGGGGAGGAATGAGCAGTTCTTC. Its translation: CASSTGLAGRNEQFF.

This clonotype was seen only a few times. The chain carries TRBV5-6 and TRBJ1-1; D ambiguous. Germline V gene sequence: CDR1 SGHDT, CDR2 YYEEEE. Deletions cut 3 bases from V and 6 bases from J, with 12 bases between. This CDR3 region has 13 residues. CDR3 in amino acids: CASSSPLTAEAFF. For the CDR3, the DNA is TGTGCCAGCAGCTCACCACTTACGGCTGAAGCTTTCTTT.

V gene TRBV6-5 combines with J gene TRBJ1-4; 7 bases match TRBD1. This CDR3 is built from 15 residues. Germline V gene data show CDR1 as MNHEY and CDR2 as SVGAGI. V lost 7 bases to trimming and J lost 8 bases; unmatched junction nucleotides: 13. DNA for the CDR3: TGTGCCAGCAACCCCTCAGGGGGGGCGAGAGAAAAACTGTTTTTT. Translated, it gives CASNPSGGAREKLFF.

This clonotype came up a few times. The V call is TRBV7-9, the J call TRBJ2-5; D perhaps matches TRBD2 (5 bases). Germline V gene data show CDR1 as SEHNR and CDR2 as FQNEAQ (reference sequence). This CDR3 region has 13 residues. V was clipped by 2 bases and J by 5 bases, with 9 bases between them. Here the CDR3 reads CASSLSDYETQYF. CDR3 coding DNA: TGTGCCAGCAGCTTATCCGACTATGAGACCCAGTACTTC.

This chain joins TRBV5-1 and TRBJ1-1; weak D call: TRBD1 (5 bases). The CDR3 runs 15 residues. Trimming took 4 bases from V and 1 from J, leaving 14 bases between them. Germline V lookup: CDR1 SGHRS, CDR2 YFSETQ. The DNA of the CDR3 is TGCGCCAGCAGCGAAGTCGGGGCGGGGAACACTGAAGCTTTCTTT. It codes for CASSEVGAGNTEAFF. The entire variable domain, with the rest obtained from reference TRBV5-1 and TRBJ1-1, is as follows: KAGVTQTPRYLIKTRGQQVTLSCSPISGHRSVSWYQQTPGQGLQFLFEYFSETQRNKGNFPGRFSGRQFSNSRSEMNVSTLELGDSALYLCASSEVGAGNTEAFFGQGTRLTVV.

This clonotype was picked up a small number of times. The rearrangement joins TRBV7-3 to TRBJ2-2, with 7 bases identical to TRBD2. Germline V lookup: CDR1 SGHTA, CDR2 FQGTGA. V lost 1 base to trimming and J lost 9 bases; unmatched junction nucleotides: 11. This CDR3 spans 16 amino acids. The CDR3: CASSLIGLVGDRELFF. For the CDR3, the DNA is TGTGCCAGCAGCTTAATCGGACTAGTGGGGGATCGGGAGCTGTTTTTT. Complete variable domain (other parts from reference TRBV7-3 and TRBJ2-2): GAGVSQTPSNKVTEKGKYVELRCDPISGHTALYWYRQSLGQGPEFLIYFQGTGAADDSGLPNDRFFAVRPEGSVSTLKIQRTERGDSAVYLCASSLIGLVGDRELFFGEGSRLTVL.

The chain employs TRBV7-2 and TRBJ2-1; 11 bases line up with TRBD2. The CDR3 sequence is 15 residues long. The V segment lost 4 bases and the J segment 8 bases; nucleotides outside the gene matches: 7. The germline gives CDR1 SGHTA, CDR2 FQGNSA. CDR3 bases: TGTGCCAGCAGCTCGGCGCGTAGCGGGGGGGATGAGCAGTTCTTC. It specifies CASSSARSGGDEQFF.

The V and J genes are TRBV5-5 and TRBJ1-5, with 10 bases fitting TRBD1. The V gene end was trimmed by 2 bases and the J gene end by 3 bases; junction bases not matched to a gene: 8. This CDR3 is 17 amino acids long. Germline CDR1 reads SGHKS; CDR2 reads YYEKEE (reference sequence). The CDR3 protein is CASSFGTGDWDNQPQHF. The CDR3 region has the DNA TGTGCCAGCAGCTTCGGGACAGGGGATTGGGACAATCAGCCCCAGCATTTT. Full variable domain (rest looked up from reference TRBV5-5 and TRBJ1-5): DAGVTQSPTHLIKTRGQQVTLRCSPISGHKSVSWYQQVLGQGPQFIFQYYEKEERGRGNFPDRFSARQFPNYSSELNVNALLLGDSALYLCASSFGTGDWDNQPQHFGDGTRLSIL.

This chain links TRBV7-6 with TRBJ2-1; 9 positions match TRBD1. Germline-derived CDR1 and CDR2 are SGHVS and FNYEAQ. The V gene end was trimmed by 4 bases and the J gene end by 7 bases; junction bases not matched to a gene: 5. This CDR3 is 14 amino acids long. Here the CDR3 reads CASSSDRGWNEQFF. The DNA of the CDR3 is TGTGCCAGCAGCTCCGACAGGGGGTGGAATGAGCAGTTCTTC.

This clonotype was detected only a few times. The J gene is TRBJ2-5, the V gene TRBV6-5, with D hard to call. CDR1 MNHEY and CDR2 SVGAGI come from the germline V gene. V was pared by 6 bases and J by 1 base, with 9 bases between. The CDR3 is 13 residues long. The DNA of the CDR3 is TGTGCCAGCAGACCAGCAGGCCAAGAGACCCAGTACTTC. This codes for CASRPAGQETQYF.

This clonotype occurred many times. V usage is TRBV6-5 and J usage is TRBJ1-2; a weak D match, TRBD1 (6 bases). V lost 5 bases and J lost 8, with 15 bases in between. The CDR3 contains 13 residues. CDR1 is MNHEY, CDR2 SVGAGI, per germline. The DNA of the CDR3 is TGTGCCAGCAGTCTACAGGGAGGAAGGGGCTACACCTTC. Translating gives CASSLQGGRGYTF.

This chain links TRBV4-1 with TRBJ1-6; the D gene is possibly TRBD1 (5 bases). This CDR3 has 19 residues. The germline gives CDR1 MGHRA, CDR2 YSYEKL. The V gene lost 2 bases and the J gene lost 0 bases, with 17 bases spanning the gap. The CDR3 DNA sequence: TGCGCCAGCAGCCAACCAACAGGCACTATGAGCTCCTATAATTCACCCCTCCACTTT. Translation: CASSQPTGTMSSYNSPLHF.

The chain has TRBV5-1 and TRBJ1-4; D gene unclear. CDR1 is SGHRS, CDR2 YFSETQ, per germline. Deletions cut 1 base from V and 4 bases from J, with 8 bases between. This CDR3 is 14 amino acids long. The CDR3 spells CASSLYPFNEKLFF. The CDR3, as DNA: TGCGCCAGCAGCTTGTATCCGTTTAATGAAAAACTGTTTTTT.

This clonotype is a singleton in its sample. The rearrangement uses TRBV7-9 and TRBJ2-5, with D unclear. The J call may not be correct, given that the DNA end is closer to TRBJ2-7. The CDR3 runs to 11 residues. Germline V gene sequence: CDR1 SEHNR, CDR2 FQNEAQ (reference sequence). CDR3 sequence reads: CAIPTLGEQYF. Written as DNA, the CDR3 is TGTGCCATACCGACTCTAGGCGAGCAGTACTTC.

A few counts support this clonotype. V is TRBV7-8 and J is TRBJ1-1; D not certain. CDR3 size: 13 residues. Deletions cut 5 bases from V and 2 bases from J, with 9 bases between. CDR1 is SGHVS, CDR2 FQNEAQ, per germline. The CDR3 sequence is CASSMDRNTEAFF. The CDR3 region has the DNA TGTGCCAGCAGCATGGATAGAAACACTGAAGCTTTCTTT.

A remark on this clonotype: A clone one base away is much larger, so this may be a read error. This chain joins TRBV9 and TRBJ2-7, with a possible D match to TRBD2 (5 bases). CDR1 is SGDLS and CDR2 is YYNGEE in the germline V gene. The CDR3 sequence is 12 residues long. As DNA, the CDR3 is TGTGCCAACAGCTCGAGGGACTACGAGCAGTACTTC. Amino acids: CANSSRDYEQYF.

The chain has TRBV10-1 and TRBJ1-1; perhaps TRBD1 as D (6 bases). Germline V gene sequence: CDR1 WNHNN, CDR2 SYGVQD (reference sequence). V lost 5 bases and J lost 7, with 17 bases in between. The CDR3 contains 14 residues. This chain's CDR3 is CASSPSGTPDEAFF. CDR3 bases: TGCGCCAGCAGTCCATCCGGGACACCTGATGAAGCTTTCTTT.